These 11 T cell receptor beta chains came from one sample sequenced in a study of CD8 T cells in ankylosing spondylitis. The antigens these receptors bind are not known. Via MiXCR, TCRdb re-called the 5' RACE reads, giving one row per CDR3 protein. The sample gives tens of thousands of distinct CDR3 sequences, about 9% of which show up once; 30% is in the top ten. Study results and limitations: A TCR beta motif of several highly homologous variants appeared characteristic of ankylosing spondylitis blood.

The sequencing sample was made of blood, either unsorted or a sorted T cell fraction (not recorded which). The receptor set was obtained from a male donor with ankylosing spondylitis.

The table lists this clonotype with a few counts. J is TRBJ2-5 and V is TRBV24-1; D is unclear. The ends were cut back, 6 bases at V and 4 bases at J, with 5 bases in the middle. CDR1 KGHDR and CDR2 SFDVKD come from the germline V gene. This CDR3 has 11 amino acids. For the CDR3, the DNA is TGTGCCACCAGTCTCGGAGAGACCCAGTACTTC. Translated, it gives CATSLGETQYF.

V is TRBV5-1 and J is TRBJ2-1, with D maybe TRBD2 (5 bases). Germline CDR1 is SGHRS and CDR2 is YFSETQ. Trimming removed 4 bases at V and 9 bases at J, with 11 bases between. This CDR3 spans 12 amino acids. CDR3 residues: CASSPFGLEQFF. CDR3 in DNA: TGCGCCAGCAGCCCCTTCGGACTTGAGCAGTTCTTC.

The V call is TRBV7-9, the J call TRBJ2-7; 10 bases fit TRBD2. The CDR3 has 15 amino acids. J lost 3 bases, V lost 2 bases, and 4 bases had no gene match. Germline V gene lookup returns CDR1 SEHNR and CDR2 FQNEAQ (reference sequence). CDR3: CASSLLAGGVYEQYV. Here the CDR3 DNA reads TGTGCCAGCAGCTTATTAGCGGGAGGCGTCTACGAGCAGTACGTC.

The rearrangement uses TRBV7-8 and TRBJ2-1; TRBD1 or TRBD2 may be the D gene (5 bases each). Germline CDR1 is SGHVS and CDR2 is FQNEAQ. Trimming removed 5 bases from V and 5 bases from J, with 22 bases in between. The CDR3 spans 17 residues. CDR3 sequence: CASSLLGFGTWDNEQFF. CDR3 nucleotides: TGTGCCAGCAGCCTTCTGGGCTTTGGGACGTGGGACAATGAGCAGTTCTTC. The variable domain in full, with the rest retrieved from reference TRBV7-8 and TRBJ2-1, is GAGVSQSPRYKVAKRGQDVALRCDPISGHVSLFWYQQALGQGPEFLTYFQNEAQLDKSGLPSDRFFAERPEGSVSTLKIQRTQQEDSAVYLCASSLLGFGTWDNEQFFGPGTRLTVL.

This rearrangement joins TRBV21-1 to TRBJ2-7; the D call TRBD1 from the table was never checked on the DNA. TRBV21-1 is tagged as a pseudogene. The CDR3 contains 15 residues. CDR3 in amino acids: CASSSNRGRLYEQYV. The CDR3 nucleotides are TGTGCCAGCAGCTCGAACAGGGGCCGCCTCTACGAGCAGTACGTC.

This clonotype was counted a few times. V usage is TRBV4-1 and J usage is TRBJ2-2; D not certain. The V gene lost 0 bases and the J gene lost 7 bases, with 15 bases spanning the gap. CDR3 length equals 16 residues. The V gene's germline CDR1 is MGHRA and CDR2 YSYEKL. In DNA form, the CDR3 reads TGCGCCAGCAGCCAAGAAAGGCCTACCTGGATCGGGGAGCTGTTTTTT. Protein product: CASSQERPTWIGELFF.

This clonotype came up a few times. This chain connects TRBV15 to TRBJ2-7; maybe TRBD2 (5 bases). This CDR3 region has 15 residues. CDR1 LNHNV and CDR2 YYDKDF come from the germline V gene (reference sequence). V dropped 3 bases and J dropped 2 bases, with 14 bases sitting between them. The CDR3 DNA reads TGTGCCACCAGCAGGTTCGGCGGACTCGCCTACGAGCAGTACTTC. Translation gives CATSRFGGLAYEQYF.

Only a few counts were recorded for this clonotype. The chain has TRBV27 and TRBJ2-1; possibly TRBD2 for D (6 bases). CDR3 length: 14 amino acids. With 4 bases removed from V and 5 bases from J, the gap between germline ends came to 12 bases. Per the germline V gene, CDR1 is MNHEY and CDR2 is SMNVEV (reference sequence). DNA for the CDR3: TGTGCCAGCAGTTATGGGACTCCTGACAATGAGCAGTTCTTC. It specifies CASSYGTPDNEQFF.

There are a few counts of this clonotype. The chain recombines TRBV11-2 with TRBJ1-1; D remains ambiguous. Germline values: CDR1 SGHAT, CDR2 FQNNGV. The CDR3 is 14 amino acids. V lost 8 bases to trimming and J lost 1 base, with 14 bases between them. The DNA for the CDR3 is TGTGCCAGCGCACCGGGATTTTCGAACACTGAAGCTTTCTTT. Its translation: CASAPGFSNTEAFF.

This clonotype came up many times. The chain is built from TRBV7-9 and TRBJ1-2; 7 bases agree with TRBD1. From germline, CDR1 is SEHNR and CDR2 FQNEAQ (reference sequence). Trimming took 7 bases from V and 6 from J; bases not matched to a gene: 5. The CDR3 is made up of 12 amino acids. DNA of the CDR3: TGTGCCAGCACCGGGACAGTTGATGGCTACACCTTC. This translates into CASTGTVDGYTF.

This clonotype was counted only a few times. V and J are TRBV4-1 and TRBJ1-1; the match to TRBD1 covers 7 bases. CDR1 and CDR2 (germline): MGHRA, YSYEKL. Trimming removed 5 bases from V and 4 bases from J; junction bases left unmatched: 4. The CDR3 is made up of 13 amino acids. The CDR3 here is CASSAQGSTEAFF. CDR3 nucleotides: TGCGCCAGCAGCGCACAGGGGAGCACTGAAGCTTTCTTT.